The 19 T cell receptor beta chains below were found in one sample sequenced in a study of cytomegalovirus exposure and HLA in healthy donors. Primers included in the PCR were 60 Vbeta and 13 Jbeta primers. The method was immunoSEQ multiplex PCR; TCRdb's version includes in-frame clones alone and lacks a portion of them. The sample lists around 190,000 clones, over 70% occurring once. The material sequenced was PBMCs. The source of these receptors is a man aged 40-50 years in good health and CMV-seropositive.

The gene calls are TRBV28 and TRBJ2-3, with 7 bases aligning to TRBD2. The CDR3 is 16 residues long. With 3 bases clipped from V and 2 bases from J, the junction kept 8 bases outside the gene matches. Germline lookup yields CDR1 MDHEN and CDR2 SYDVKM. The DNA for the CDR3 is TGTGCCAGCAGTTTCGGTCGGGAGGACGACACAGATACGCAGTATTTT. This codes for CASSFGREDDTDTQYF.

This chain joins TRBV7-2 and TRBJ2-7; possibly TRBD1 for D (5 bases). V lost 0 bases to trimming and J lost 9 bases, with 15 bases between them. This CDR3 has 14 amino acids. Germline CDR1 SGHTA, CDR2 FQGNSA. CDR3 residues: CASSLARQRLGQYF. The CDR3 DNA reads TGTGCCAGCAGCTTAGCTCGACAGCGCTTAGGGCAGTACTTC.

This clone was seen once. The rearrangement uses TRBV21-1 and TRBJ1-1; TRBD1 is taken as the D call from the table, unchecked against the DNA. TRBV21-1 is classified as a pseudogene. The CDR3 consists of 15 residues. The CDR3 nucleotides read TGTGCCAGCAGCAAAGTGACAGGTTTGAACACTGAAGCTTTCTTT. The encoded protein is CASSKVTGLNTEAFF.

V is TRBV27 and J is TRBJ2-1, with D perhaps TRBD2 (5 bases). CDR3 length equals 16 residues. V lost 4 bases to trimming and J lost 5 bases, with 18 bases between them. The germline gives CDR1 MNHEY, CDR2 SMNVEV (reference sequence). The CDR3 loop is CASSSPRTYLDNEQFF. The DNA of the CDR3 is TGTGCCAGCAGTTCTCCCCGGACTTACTTGGACAATGAGCAGTTCTTC.

The chain combines TRBV28 with TRBJ2-2; 8 positions agree with TRBD2. The germline V gene encodes CDR1 MDHEN and CDR2 SYDVKM. The CDR3 has 15 amino acids. After removal of 6 bases from V and 4 bases from J, the junction contained 7 bases not matched to a gene. In DNA, the CDR3 is TGTGCCAGCAGCACAGCGGGAGTGGGCACCGGGGAGCTGTTTTTT. Its translation is CASSTAGVGTGELFF.

This clone was recorded a few times. The rearrangement joins TRBV19 to TRBJ1-2, with D perhaps TRBD1 (5 bases). V was pared by 7 bases and J by 5 bases, with 20 bases between. The CDR3 runs to 15 residues. Germline-derived CDR1 and CDR2 are LNHDA and SQIVND (reference sequence). The CDR3 nucleotides read TGTGCCAGTAAAAGCGGAATGAGGGACTATTATGGCTACACCTTC. Translation gives CASKSGMRDYYGYTF.

This chain uses TRBV29-1 with TRBJ2-7; 9 nucleotides align to TRBD1. Germline trimming cut 8 bases from V and 1 base from J; bases unmatched to any gene: 9. The CDR3 runs to 14 residues. Per germline, CDR1 SQVTM and CDR2 ANQGSEA. The CDR3 DNA follows: TGCAGCACGAAGGACAGGGGAGGGTCCTACGAGCAGTACTTC. Its translation is CSTKDRGGSYEQYF.

V usage is TRBV9 and J usage is TRBJ2-7; no clear D. V was shortened by 3 bases and J by 2 bases, with 12 bases between the two germline ends. Germline V gene data show CDR1 as SGDLS and CDR2 as YYNGEE. This CDR3 comprises 14 residues. The CDR3 loop reads CASSENRHPYEQYF. The CDR3 region has the DNA TGTGCCAGCAGCGAAAACCGACACCCCTACGAGCAGTACTTC.

The chain employs TRBV9 and TRBJ1-4; TRBD1 is a possible D gene (5 bases). Trimming took off 0 bases at V and 7 bases at J, with 16 bases between the two ends. This CDR3 region has 16 residues. Germline-derived CDR1 and CDR2 are SGDLS and YYNGEE. The CDR3 loop reads CASSVGVRDDGEKLFF. The CDR3 DNA reads TGTGCCAGCAGCGTAGGAGTCAGGGATGATGGTGAAAAACTGTTTTTT.

The chain is built from TRBV12-5 and TRBJ2-3, with 7 bases fitting TRBD2. Germline lookup yields CDR1 LGHNT and CDR2 FRNRAP. The CDR3 is 13 amino acids. The DNA of the CDR3 is TGTGCCACCGGGAGCGGGGCTACAGATACGCAGTATTTT. Translating gives CATGSGATDTQYF.

This clone occurred a few times. The V and J genes are TRBV27 and TRBJ2-5, with TRBD2 matching over 7 bases. From germline, CDR1 is MNHEY and CDR2 SMNVEV (reference sequence). The CDR3 has 16 residues. The trim removed 3 bases at V and 5 bases at J, leaving 12 bases unmatched. The CDR3 region has the DNA TGTGCCAGCAGTTTCGGTAGCGGGTCTTATGGGGAGACCCAGTACTTC. Translation: CASSFGSGSYGETQYF.

V and J are TRBV5-1 and TRBJ2-1; 8 positions match TRBD2. Germline CDR1 reads SGHRS; CDR2 reads YFSETQ. Losses at the gene ends were 4 bases for V and 0 bases for J; bases not matched to a gene: 3. The CDR3 loop spans 15 amino acids. The DNA for the CDR3 is TGCGCCAGCAGCGAGACTAGCGCCTCCTACAATGAGCAGTTCTTC. This encodes CASSETSASYNEQFF. Filled out from reference TRBV5-1 and TRBJ2-1, the complete variable domain reads KAGVTQTPRYLIKTRGQQVTLSCSPISGHRSVSWYQQTPGQGLQFLFEYFSETQRNKGNFPGRFSGRQFSNSRSEMNVSTLELGDSALYLCASSETSASYNEQFFGPGTRLTVL.

The sample holds one count of this clone. The rearrangement joins TRBV25-1 to TRBJ1-2; 7 bases match TRBD1. The length of the CDR3 is 14 residues. Germline CDR1 MGHDK, CDR2 SYGVNS. The J segment lost 10 bases and the V segment lost 6 bases, leaving 14 bases of the junction unmatched. CDR3 in DNA: TGTGCCAGCAGGGATAGCGGACAGGTTTCGACCTACACCTTC. This encodes CASRDSGQVSTYTF.

The table lists this clone with a few counts. The rearrangement joins TRBV5-4 to TRBJ2-7; D is perhaps TRBD2 (6 bases). This CDR3 has 15 amino acids. The germline V and J ends were trimmed by 0 bases and 5 bases, with 15 bases remaining between them. The germline V gene has CDR1 SGHNT and CDR2 YYREEE (reference sequence). CDR3 DNA: TGTGCCAGCAGCTTGGGGGGGAGGTTGGGGAACGAGCAGTACTTC. It specifies CASSLGGRLGNEQYF.

The genes are TRBV19 and TRBJ1-1, with 10 positions matching TRBD1. The trim removed 4 bases at V and 5 bases at J, leaving 4 bases unmatched. Germline values: CDR1 LNHDA, CDR2 SQIVND (reference sequence). This CDR3 spans 14 amino acids. CDR3 sequence reads: CASSTTGGRTEAFF. CDR3 nucleotides: TGTGCCAGTAGTACGACAGGGGGCCGGACTGAAGCTTTCTTT.

This chain uses TRBV5-4 with TRBJ2-3, with 8 positions matching TRBD2. In germline, CDR1 is SGHNT, CDR2 YYREEE (reference sequence). V gave up 8 bases and J gave up 0 bases; unmatched junction bases: 8. CDR3 length: 15 residues. The CDR3: CASTLTSGSTDTQYF. The CDR3 DNA follows: TGTGCCAGTACCCTTACTAGCGGTAGCACAGATACGCAGTATTTT.

V is TRBV27 and J is TRBJ2-1; no clear D gene. The V gene lost 3 bases and the J gene lost 4 bases, with 7 bases spanning the gap. The germline CDR1 and CDR2 sequences are MNHEY and SMNVEV (reference sequence). The CDR3 contains 13 residues. The CDR3 sequence: CASSFRFYNEQFF. For the CDR3, the DNA is TGTGCCAGCAGTTTTCGTTTTTACAATGAGCAGTTCTTC.

J is TRBJ2-7 and V is TRBV11-2; weak D call: TRBD1 (6 bases). The germline gives CDR1 SGHAT, CDR2 FQNNGV. Trimming left V 3 bases short and J 1 base short, with 10 bases between. The CDR3 is made up of 14 amino acids. CDR3 nucleotide sequence: TGTGCCAGCAGCTTCGGGACAAAATCCTACGAGCAGTACTTC. It is translated as CASSFGTKSYEQYF. Looking up the rest from reference TRBV11-2 and TRBJ2-7 gives the full variable domain: EAGVAQSPRYKIIEKRQSVAFWCNPISGHATLYWYQQILGQGPKLLIQFQNNGVVDDSQLPKDRFSAERLKGVDSTLKIQPAKLEDSAVYLCASSFGTKSYEQYFGPGTRLTVT.

This chain joins TRBV7-2 and TRBJ2-1, with 9 bases that match TRBD2. This CDR3 has 15 amino acids. Germline V CDR1 and CDR2: SGHTA, FQGNSA. Trimming at V came to 5 bases and at J to 8 bases, leaving 10 bases not matched to a gene. The CDR3 coding sequence is TGTGCCAGCAGCACGGCTAGCGGGATGATCCATGAGCAGTTCTTC. Its protein is CASSTASGMIHEQFF.